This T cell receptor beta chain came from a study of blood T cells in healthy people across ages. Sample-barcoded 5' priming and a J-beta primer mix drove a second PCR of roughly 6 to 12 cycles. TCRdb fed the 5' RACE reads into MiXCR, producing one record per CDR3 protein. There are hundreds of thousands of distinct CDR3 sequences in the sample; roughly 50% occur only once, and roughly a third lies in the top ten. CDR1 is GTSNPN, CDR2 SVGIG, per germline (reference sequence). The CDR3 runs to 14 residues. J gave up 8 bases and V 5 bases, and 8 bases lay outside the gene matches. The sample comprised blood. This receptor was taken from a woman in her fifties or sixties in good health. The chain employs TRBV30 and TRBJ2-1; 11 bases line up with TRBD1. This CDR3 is CAWRRGTGGDEQFF. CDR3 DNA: TGTGCCTGGCGAAGGGGGACAGGGGGTGATGAGCAGTTCTTC.